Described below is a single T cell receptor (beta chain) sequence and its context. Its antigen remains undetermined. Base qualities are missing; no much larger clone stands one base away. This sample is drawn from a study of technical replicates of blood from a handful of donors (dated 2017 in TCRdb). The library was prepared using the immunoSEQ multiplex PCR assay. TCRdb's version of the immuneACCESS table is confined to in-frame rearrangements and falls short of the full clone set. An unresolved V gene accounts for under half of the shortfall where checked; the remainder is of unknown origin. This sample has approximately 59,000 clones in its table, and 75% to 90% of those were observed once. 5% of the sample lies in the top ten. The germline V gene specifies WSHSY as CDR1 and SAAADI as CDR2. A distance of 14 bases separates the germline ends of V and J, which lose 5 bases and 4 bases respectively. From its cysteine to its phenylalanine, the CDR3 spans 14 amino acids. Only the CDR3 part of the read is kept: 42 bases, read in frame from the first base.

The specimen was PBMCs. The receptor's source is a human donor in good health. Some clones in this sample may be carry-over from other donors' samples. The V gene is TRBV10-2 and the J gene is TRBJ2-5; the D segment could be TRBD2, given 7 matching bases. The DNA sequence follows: TGCGCCAGCAGTTTTAGGGGGGGTTTAGAGACCCAGTACTTC. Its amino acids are CASSFRGGLETQYF.